The sequence of this T cell receptor (beta chain) was determined in a study of T cell responses to AZD1222 COVID-19 vaccine. Whole-study findings and limits: The study found vaccine-associated CD4 TCRs spanning spike, dominant at 160-218 and 743-854.

The method was immunoSEQ multiplex PCR; TCRdb's version includes in-frame clones alone and lacks a portion of them. The sample contains about 96,000 clones, about nine tenths of which appear only once. Germline V lookup: CDR1 SGHTA, CDR2 FQGNSA. V trimming: 3 bases; J trimming: 7 bases; junction bases outside the gene matches: 12. The CDR3 consists of 16 residues. As concerns this clone: What it binds is unknown.

The starting material was peripheral blood, obtained on day 0 of AZD1222 vaccination. This clonotype was sampled from an adult in good health. V and J are TRBV7-2 and TRBJ1-1; TRBD1 matches 9 bases. This CDR3 reads CASSFVYPTGGSEAFF. The CDR3 bases are TGTGCCAGCAGCTTCGTATACCCGACAGGGGGAAGTGAAGCTTTCTTT.